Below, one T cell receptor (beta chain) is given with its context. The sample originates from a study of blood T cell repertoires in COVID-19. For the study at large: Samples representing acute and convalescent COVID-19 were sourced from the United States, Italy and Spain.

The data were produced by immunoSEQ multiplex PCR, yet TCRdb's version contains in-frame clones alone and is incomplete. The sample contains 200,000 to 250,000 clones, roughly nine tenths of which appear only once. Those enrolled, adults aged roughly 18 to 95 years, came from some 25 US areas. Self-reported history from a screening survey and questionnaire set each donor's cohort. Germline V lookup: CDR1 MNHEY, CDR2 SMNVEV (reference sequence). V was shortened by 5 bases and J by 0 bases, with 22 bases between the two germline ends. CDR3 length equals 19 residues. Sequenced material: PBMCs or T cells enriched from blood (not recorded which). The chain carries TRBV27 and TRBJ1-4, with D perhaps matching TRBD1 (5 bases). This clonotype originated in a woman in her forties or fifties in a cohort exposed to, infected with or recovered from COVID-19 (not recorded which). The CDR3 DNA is TGTGCCAGCAGTGACAACCCTCCCAGGGCGGGATCAACTAATGAAAAACTGTTTTTT. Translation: CASSDNPPRAGSTNEKLFF.